This TCR beta chain was sequenced for a study of response to subunit inactivated influenza vaccine (dated by TCRdb to between 2017 and 2018). For the wider study: The study used deep quantitative T cell receptor repertoire profiling to track responses to a trivalent subunit inactivated influenza vaccine.

The library was obtained by RT-PCR. The reads were generated on an Illumina HiSeq 2500. TCRdb reran the public reads through fastp at Q25 and MiXCR, keeping productive beta chains. Rows with a matching CDR3 protein are joined into one entry that keeps the most common DNA and genes. In this sample the table shows hundreds of thousands of distinct CDR3 sequences, 20% to 25% of which occur a single time. The ten most abundant clones make up around a tenth of the sample. What the research found in general, with its limitations: According to the authors, only a limited number of new T cells may be recruited by each seasonal influenza vaccination.

The junction carries 8 bases between V and J, which are trimmed by 7 bases and 5 bases respectively. From its cysteine to its phenylalanine, the CDR3 spans 11 amino acids. Only the CDR3 DNA is retained, 33 bases long and in frame from the first base. CDR1 and CDR2 (MDHEN, SYDVKM) derive from the germline V gene. Of note for this clonotype: The specificity of this receptor is unknown. The input lacks base qualities; no much larger clone sits a single base away.

Recombination linked TRBV28 to TRBJ1-1, with the D gene call left open. The sample in question was PBMCs from blood, obtained about 19 months after vaccination. The TCR originated in a man aged 50 to 69 who received an inactivated influenza vaccine. Donor details come from another sample of the same person, matched by shared clones. CDR3 protein: CASKRSTEAFF. DNA sequence: TGTGCCAGCAAAAGGTCTACTGAAGCTTTCTTT.